The 27 T cell receptor beta chains below all came from one sample that was sequenced in a study of blood T cell repertoires in COVID-19. Sequencing used immunoSEQ multiplex PCR; TCRdb keeps in-frame clones, though not all of them. The table shows under 300,000 clones, with over 80% occurring only once. The sample taken for sequencing was peripheral blood. The receptors here all came from a woman aged 35 to 49 who had recovered from COVID-19.

V usage is TRBV12-3 or TRBV12-4 and J usage is TRBJ1-5; no clear D. V was trimmed by 7 bases and J by 7 bases, leaving 14 bases between them. This CDR3 spans 13 amino acids. The CDR3 DNA reads TGTGCCAGCACCCGGGGTGCGGGCCAGCCCCAGCATTTT. Encoded protein: CASTRGAGQPQHF.

The chain links TRBV7-8 to TRBJ2-7, with 9 bases matching TRBD1. This CDR3 has 14 residues. Unmatched junction bases numbered 0, after V lost 1 base and J lost 2 bases. CDR1 is SGHVS and CDR2 is FQNEAQ in the germline V gene. The CDR3 region has the DNA TGTGCCAGCAGCTTAGGGACAGGGGCCTACGAGCAGTACTTC. It translates to CASSLGTGAYEQYF. Based on the CDR3 plus reference TRBV7-8 and TRBJ2-7, the full variable domain is GAGVSQSPRYKVAKRGQDVALRCDPISGHVSLFWYQQALGQGPEFLTYFQNEAQLDKSGLPSDRFFAERPEGSVSTLKIQRTQQEDSAVYLCASSLGTGAYEQYFGPGTRLTVT.

The chain employs TRBV10-3 and TRBJ1-5; D is undetermined. This CDR3 is built from 15 residues. The germline V and J ends were trimmed by 0 bases and 4 bases, with 10 bases remaining between them. The V gene's germline CDR1 is ENHRY and CDR2 SYGVKD. The CDR3 bases are TGTGCCATCAGTGAGTCAAGTCCAGGTAATCAGCCCCAGCATTTT. Its translation: CAISESSPGNQPQHF.

The chain is built from TRBV6-5 and TRBJ2-7; D perhaps matches TRBD1 (6 bases). The CDR3 extends over 15 amino acids. CDR1 MNHEY and CDR2 SVGAGI come from the germline V gene. The germline V and J ends were trimmed by 0 bases and 2 bases, with 11 bases remaining between them. The CDR3 protein is CASSYSLNRAYEQYF. In DNA form, the CDR3 reads TGTGCCAGCAGTTACTCCTTAAACAGGGCCTACGAGCAGTACTTC.

The chain couples TRBV9 to TRBJ2-1, with D possibly TRBD1 on 6 matching bases. The V and J ends lost 1 base and 5 bases respectively, with 10 bases between them. The germline gives CDR1 SGDLS, CDR2 YYNGEE. The CDR3 spans 14 residues. Here the CDR3 reads CASSVQGLNNEQFF. CDR3 in DNA: TGTGCCAGCAGCGTACAGGGGTTAAACAATGAGCAGTTCTTC. Full variable domain (remainder filled in from reference TRBV9 and TRBJ2-1): DSGVTQTPKHLITATGQRVTLRCSPRSGDLSVYWYQQSLDQGLQFLIQYYNGEERAKGNILERFSAQQFPDLHSELNLSSLELGDSALYFCASSVQGLNNEQFFGPGTRLTVL.

At least ten counts were recorded for this clone. The V call is TRBV19, the J call TRBJ1-2; D is uncertain. CDR3 length: 14 residues. The V gene lost 4 bases and the J gene lost 3 bases, with 12 bases spanning the gap. Germline V gene data show CDR1 as LNHDA and CDR2 as SQIVND (reference sequence). This CDR3 reads CASSRLNRDYGYTF. CDR3 nucleotides: TGTGCCAGTAGTAGACTCAACCGAGACTATGGCTACACCTTC.

The chain recombines TRBV18 with TRBJ2-5; tentative D call: TRBD2 (5 bases). CDR1 is KGHSH, CDR2 LQKENI, per germline. Trimming removed 3 bases from V and 5 bases from J, with 16 bases in between. The CDR3 length is 15 residues. CDR3 region: CASSPQAPGGETQYF. The CDR3 DNA sequence: TGTGCCAGCTCACCTCAGGCACCAGGCGGGGAGACCCAGTACTTC.

The chain carries TRBV5-6 and TRBJ1-1; maybe TRBD1 (6 bases). The CDR3 length is 15 residues. The ends were cut back, 3 bases at V and 5 bases at J, with 17 bases in the middle. Germline CDR1 reads SGHDT; CDR2 reads YYEEEE. The CDR3, as DNA: TGTGCCAGCAGCTCCGCAACAGGGATTGGGACTGAAGCTTTCTTT. Amino acids: CASSSATGIGTEAFF.

This chain uses TRBV30 with TRBJ2-3; D is undetermined. V lost 5 bases, J lost 0 bases, and 12 bases lay in between. There are 14 residues in the CDR3. Germline V gives CDR1 GTSNPN, CDR2 SVGIG (reference sequence). The CDR3 region has the DNA TGTGCCTGGTCACGGAGCCCTAGCACAGATACGCAGTATTTT. Its translation is CAWSRSPSTDTQYF.

The V gene is TRBV5-4, the J gene TRBJ1-1, with 10 bases identical to TRBD1. CDR3 length: 15 residues. The trim removed 0 bases at V and 5 bases at J, leaving 4 bases unmatched. CDR1 and CDR2 (germline): SGHNT, YYREEE (reference sequence). The CDR3 loop reads CASSLERTGGTEAFF. DNA of the CDR3: TGTGCCAGCAGCTTGGAGAGGACAGGGGGAACTGAAGCTTTCTTT.

The chain links TRBV19 to TRBJ1-2; maybe TRBD1 (5 bases). Germline V CDR1 and CDR2: LNHDA, SQIVND (reference sequence). CDR3 length: 14 amino acids. V was cut by 6 bases and J by 3 bases, with 14 bases left in between. The CDR3 bases are TGTGCCAGTAGAGACCTTGGCAGGGACTATGGCTACACCTTC. Translated, it gives CASRDLGRDYGYTF.

The chain uses TRBV3-1 (or the pseudogene TRBV3-2) and TRBJ2-6; possible D gene TRBD1, 5 bases. CDR1 is LGHDT and CDR2 is YNNKEL in the germline V gene (reference sequence). The CDR3 is 15 amino acids. The V and J ends lost 4 bases and 3 bases respectively, with 10 bases between them. DNA of the CDR3: TGTGCCAGCAGCCTAAGGGGCGGTGGGGCCAACGTCCTGACTTTC. Its translation: CASSLRGGGANVLTF.

The chain employs TRBV29-1 and TRBJ1-3; D not certain. The CDR3 contains 11 residues. Deletions cut 4 bases from V and 3 bases from J, with 4 bases between. Looked up from germline, CDR1 is SQVTM and CDR2 is ANQGSEA. CDR3 region: CSVALGNTIYF. CDR3 sequence (DNA): TGCAGCGTTGCCCTTGGAAACACCATATATTTT.

The J gene is TRBJ2-5, the V gene TRBV19; 7 bases fit TRBD1. The junction had 17 bases not matched to a gene; V was cut back by 5 bases and J by 2 bases. The CDR3 extends over 18 amino acids. The germline V gene encodes CDR1 LNHDA and CDR2 SQIVND (reference sequence). Here the CDR3 DNA reads TGTGCCAGTAGTGCCATGGGACAGCTCTTCAGCCCTCAAGAGACCCAGTACTTC. Protein: CASSAMGQLFSPQETQYF.

This clone has just one count. The V and J genes are TRBV2 and TRBJ1-2, with TRBD1 as a possible D gene (6 bases). This CDR3 has 17 residues. CDR1 is SNHLY and CDR2 is FYNNEI in the germline V gene. V was clipped by 2 bases and J by 0 bases, with 16 bases between them. Written as DNA, the CDR3 is TGTGCCAGCAGTGAAACGGGCAGGGGCTTTACTAACTATGGCTACACCTTC. It codes for CASSETGRGFTNYGYTF.

This clone was seen a handful of times. This chain links TRBV11-2 with TRBJ1-5; maybe TRBD1 (6 bases). V lost 8 bases to trimming and J lost 4 bases, with 12 bases between them. Per the germline V gene, CDR1 is SGHAT and CDR2 is FQNNGV. The CDR3 is made up of 13 amino acids. The CDR3 here is CASARGRNQPQHF. In nucleotides, the CDR3 is TGTGCCAGCGCCAGGGGAAGGAATCAGCCCCAGCATTTT.

There are a few counts of this clone. The chain is built from TRBV5-6 and TRBJ1-2, with D perhaps TRBD1 (6 bases). The CDR3 spans 16 residues. The V gene lost 7 bases and the J gene lost 4 bases, with 23 bases spanning the gap. Germline-derived CDR1 and CDR2 are SGHDT and YYEEEE. This CDR3 reads CASANMDRDNIYGYTF. The CDR3 bases are TGTGCCAGCGCAAACATGGACCGGGACAACATCTATGGCTACACCTTC.

V and J are TRBV3-1 (or the pseudogene TRBV3-2) and TRBJ1-6, with 7 positions matching TRBD1. The CDR3 totals 14 residues. With 1 base clipped from V and 10 bases from J, the junction kept 4 bases outside the gene matches. Germline CDR1 is LGHDT and CDR2 is YNNKEL (reference sequence). The chain's CDR3 is CASSQGQGRSPLHF. DNA for the CDR3: TGTGCCAGCAGCCAAGGACAGGGACGGTCACCCCTCCACTTT.

The chain uses TRBV28 and TRBJ2-6; no firm D call. The CDR3 length is 14 residues. CDR1 is MDHEN and CDR2 is SYDVKM in the germline V gene. Trimming took 5 bases from V and 3 from J, leaving 8 bases between them. CDR3 sequence: CASSPAGGANVLTF. CDR3 nucleotides: TGTGCCAGCAGTCCCGCAGGTGGGGCCAACGTCCTGACTTTC.

The genes are TRBV2 and TRBJ1-1; 10 bases are shared with TRBD1. The CDR3 length is 15 residues. V dropped 6 bases and J dropped 2; count of bases not matched to a gene: 6. CDR1 and CDR2 (germline): SNHLY, FYNNEI. This chain's CDR3 is CASSVGQGGNTEAFF. Written as DNA, the CDR3 is TGTGCCAGCAGCGTTGGACAGGGGGGAAACACTGAAGCTTTCTTT.

The chain is built from TRBV10-3 and TRBJ1-1, with a possible D match to TRBD1 (6 bases). Trimming stripped 1 base from V and 7 bases from J, with 13 bases between. The germline CDR1 and CDR2 sequences are ENHRY and SYGVKD. This CDR3 has 14 amino acids. The DNA for the CDR3 is TGTGCCATCAGTGAGTACTACAGGACAGATGAAGCTTTCTTT. It is translated as CAISEYYRTDEAFF.

CDR3 bases: TGTGCCAGCAGCTTAAGTGGGGGGTTGGGTCAGCCCCAGCATTTT. Translating gives CASSLSGGLGQPQHF. This sequence joins TRBV7-6 and TRBJ1-5, with D possibly TRBD1 on 5 matching bases. The CDR3 is 15 residues long. Germline CDR1 and CDR2: SGHVS and FNYEAQ. V gave up 2 bases and J gave up 6 bases, with 14 bases separating them.

V gene TRBV5-4 combines with J gene TRBJ2-7; 8 bases align to TRBD1. Germline V gene lookup returns CDR1 SGHNT and CDR2 YYREEE (reference sequence). This CDR3 contains 14 residues. With 4 bases clipped from V and 5 bases from J, the junction kept 8 bases outside the gene matches. DNA for the CDR3: TGTGCCAGCAGCACCCGGACAGGGATCCACGAGCAGTACTTC. Its translation: CASSTRTGIHEQYF.

The gene calls are TRBV3-1 (or the pseudogene TRBV3-2) and TRBJ1-4; 8 bases are a match to TRBD1. Germline loops: CDR1 LGHDT, CDR2 YNNKEL (reference sequence). V dropped 7 bases and J dropped 7; count of bases not matched to a gene: 11. CDR3 length: 15 residues. The CDR3 reads CASIPRDRRSEKLFF. CDR3 nucleotide sequence: TGTGCCAGCATCCCAAGGGACAGGCGGAGTGAAAAACTGTTTTTT.

This clone was picked up one time. The CDR3 DNA reads as TGTGCCAGCAGTACCGACAGGGCGAACACTGAAGCTTTCTTT. Amino acid sequence: CASSTDRANTEAFF. The chain recombines TRBV5-4 with TRBJ1-1, with 7 positions matching TRBD1. The CDR3 runs to 14 residues. Trimming took 5 bases from V and 1 from J; bases not matched to a gene: 5. In germline, CDR1 is SGHNT, CDR2 YYREEE (reference sequence).

This sequence joins TRBV4-1 and TRBJ2-1; D is possibly TRBD1 (6 bases). Germline V gene lookup returns CDR1 MGHRA and CDR2 YSYEKL. The CDR3 has 15 residues. Trimming shortened V by 5 bases and J by 0 bases, and 11 bases separated the two germline ends. For the CDR3, the DNA is TGCGCCAGCAGCAAACAGGGTTCCTCCTACAATGAGCAGTTCTTC. As protein: CASSKQGSSYNEQFF.

V and J are TRBV5-1 and TRBJ1-2, with 9 bases identical to TRBD1. The trim removed 1 base at V and 4 bases at J, leaving 5 bases unmatched. CDR1 is SGHRS and CDR2 is YFSETQ in the germline V gene. The CDR3 is made up of 15 amino acids. The CDR3 coding sequence is TGCGCCAGCAGCTTGCCCCGGGGACAGGGCTATGGCTACACCTTC. It yields the protein CASSLPRGQGYGYTF.